This T cell receptor (beta chain) was sequenced in a study of T cells in Graves' hyperthyroidism and ophthalmopathy. Study summary: Sampling of peripheral blood happened at initial diagnosis, prior to any treatment. Whole-study findings and limits: In blood, most of the thyroid clonotypes expanded above 0.001 were also present.

What was amplified from RNA transcripts were TCR beta CDR3 regions. An initial round of RT-PCR targeting the TCR CDR3 relied on the HTBI primer set. TCRdb fed the multiplex PCR reads into MiXCR, producing one record per CDR3 protein. This table has about 840,000 distinct CDR3 sequences, approximately 40% appearing once. Diagnoses were established using clinical symptoms, serum thyroxine and TRAb, thyroid ultrasound and orbital computed tomography. A remark on this clonotype: Its target is not known. The junction and the germline gene differ at one end; a read error may be behind it.

Material for sequencing was blood. The sequence was collected from a man aged 18 to 30 with Graves' hyperthyroidism.

CDR3 region: CASSPQPAQGRYEQYF. DNA for the CDR3: TGCGCCAGCAGCCCCCAGCCTGCGCAGGGTCGTTACGAGCAGTACTTC. The chain has TRBV7-2 and TRBJ2-7; maybe TRBD1 (5 bases). The V gene's germline CDR1 is SGHTA and CDR2 FQGNSA. This CDR3 region has 16 residues.